This TCR beta chain derives from a study of identical twins. CDR1 is SQVTM, CDR2 ANQGSEA, per germline. The germline V and J ends were trimmed by 4 bases and 8 bases, with 17 bases remaining between them. The CDR3 runs to 13 residues. TCRdb itself ran the 5' RACE reads through MiXCR, one entry per CDR3 protein. Of some 1,700,000 distinct CDR3 sequences in the sample, less than 40% were seen once. This TCR was sampled from a newborn girl in good health. Input material: cord blood. The chain couples TRBV29-1 to TRBJ1-2; D gene uncertain. CDR3: CSVGVVQARGYTF. The CDR3 region has the DNA TGCAGCGTTGGCGTGGTGCAGGCCCGGGGCTACACCTTC. The full variable domain, rest sourced from reference TRBV29-1 and TRBJ1-2, is SAVISQKPSRDICQRGTSLTIQCQVDSQVTMMFWYRQQPGQSLTLIATANQGSEATYESGFVIDKFPISRPNLTFSTLTVSNMSPEDSSIYLCSVGVVQARGYTFGSGTRLTVV.